The source of this TCR beta chain is a study of T cell responses to AZD1222 COVID-19 vaccine. The protocol was immunoSEQ multiplex PCR, while the TCRdb copy is restricted to in-frame clones and leaves out a portion. The profile shows about 200,000 clones, 80% to 95% of them singletons. Concerning this clone: Its antigen is undetermined.

Findings and limits, study-wide: Spike-specific TCR repertoires showed rising breadth and depth after two AZD1222 doses.

Specimen: peripheral blood, collected 28 days after the second AZD1222 dose. The clonotype originates from an adult who received the AZD1222 COVID-19 vaccine.

The CDR3 here is CASSQRRSRDNSPLHF. The DNA for the CDR3 is TGTGCCAGCAGCCAAAGGAGGAGCCGCGATAATTCACCCCTCCACTTT. The V gene is TRBV3-1 (or the pseudogene TRBV3-2), the J gene TRBJ1-6, with D unclear. The germline V gene has CDR1 LGHDT and CDR2 YNNKEL (reference sequence). The CDR3 is 16 amino acids. V gave up 2 bases and J gave up 5 bases, with 13 bases separating them.